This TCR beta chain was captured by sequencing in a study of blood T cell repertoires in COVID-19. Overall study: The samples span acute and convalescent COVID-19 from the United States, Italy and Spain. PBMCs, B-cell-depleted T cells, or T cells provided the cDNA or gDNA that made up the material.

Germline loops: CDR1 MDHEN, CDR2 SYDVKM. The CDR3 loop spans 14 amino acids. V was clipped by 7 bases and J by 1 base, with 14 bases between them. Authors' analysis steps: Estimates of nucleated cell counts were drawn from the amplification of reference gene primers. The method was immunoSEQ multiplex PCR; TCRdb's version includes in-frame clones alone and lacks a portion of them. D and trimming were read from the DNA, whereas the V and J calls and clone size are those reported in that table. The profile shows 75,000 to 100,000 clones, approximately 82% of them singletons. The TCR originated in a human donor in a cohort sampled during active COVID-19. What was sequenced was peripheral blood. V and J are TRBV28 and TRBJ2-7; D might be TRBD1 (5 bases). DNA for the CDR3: TGTGCCAGCAACGGGCAGGGTTGGTCCTACGAGCAGTACTTC. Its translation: CASNGQGWSYEQYF.